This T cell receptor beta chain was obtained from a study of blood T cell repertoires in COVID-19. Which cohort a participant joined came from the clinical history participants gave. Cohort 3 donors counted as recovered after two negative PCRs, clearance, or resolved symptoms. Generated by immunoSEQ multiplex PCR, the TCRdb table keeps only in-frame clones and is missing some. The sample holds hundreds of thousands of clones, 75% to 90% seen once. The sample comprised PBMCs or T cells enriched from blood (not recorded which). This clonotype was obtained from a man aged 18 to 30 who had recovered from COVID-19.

The CDR3 loop reads CASRSGVAYGYTF. The CDR3 coding sequence is TGTGCCAGCAGGAGCGGGGTTGCCTATGGCTACACCTTC. This chain joins TRBV6-5 and TRBJ1-2; D is unresolved. This CDR3 contains 13 residues. Looked up from germline, CDR1 is MNHEY and CDR2 is SVGAGI. V dropped 6 bases and J dropped 4 bases, with 12 bases sitting between them.